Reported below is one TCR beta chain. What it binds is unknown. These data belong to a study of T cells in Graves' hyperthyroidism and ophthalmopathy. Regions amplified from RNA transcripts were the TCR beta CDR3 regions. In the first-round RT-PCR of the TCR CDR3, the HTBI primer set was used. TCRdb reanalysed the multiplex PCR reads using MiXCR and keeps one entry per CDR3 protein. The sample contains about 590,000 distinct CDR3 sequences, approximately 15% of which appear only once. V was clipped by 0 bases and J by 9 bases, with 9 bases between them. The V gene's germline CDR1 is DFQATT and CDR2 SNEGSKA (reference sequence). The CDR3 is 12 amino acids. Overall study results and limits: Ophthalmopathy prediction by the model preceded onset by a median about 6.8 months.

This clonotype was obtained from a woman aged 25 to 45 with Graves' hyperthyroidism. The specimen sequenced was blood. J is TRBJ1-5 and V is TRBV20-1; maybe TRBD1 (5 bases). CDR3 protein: CSAREGPRPQHF. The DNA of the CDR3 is TGCAGTGCTAGAGAGGGACCGAGGCCCCAGCATTTT.